A single sample is the source of the 23 T cell receptor beta chains below, sequenced in a study of spatial heterogeneity in lung cancer. The study, taken as a whole, reports: The study found that expanded intratumoral alpha and beta TCR counts tracked tumor mutation counts.

For these receptors, no antigen is known. The time point here: sample taken at primary tumor resection. TCRdb fed the 5' RACE reads into MiXCR, producing one record per CDR3 protein. Of about 18,000 distinct CDR3 sequences listed, approximately 9.6% are singletons. The sample was lung tumor tissue, taken at surgery. All receptors derive from a female donor with early-stage non-small cell lung cancer.

This clonotype was detected many times. This beta chain slipped into a library made for alpha chains as a stray read, so its size is not meaningful. The V call is TRBV6-2 or TRBV6-3, the J call TRBJ2-5, with a possible D match to TRBD2 (5 bases). The CDR3 runs to 14 residues. Germline V gene sequence: CDR1 MNHEY, CDR2 SVGEGT. V lost 5 bases and J lost 0, with 10 bases in between. The CDR3 DNA reads TGTGCCAGCAGTACCTGGAGGCACCAAGAGACCCAGTACTTC. This encodes CASSTWRHQETQYF.

Judged by abundance, this clonotype is medium-sized (0.01 to 0.1%). Within a library made for alpha chains, this beta chain is off target, and its count is uninformative. The chain recombines TRBV12-3 or TRBV12-4 with TRBJ2-7; TRBD1 is a possible D gene (5 bases). The CDR3 runs to 12 residues. With 3 bases removed from V and 3 bases from J, the gap between germline ends came to 6 bases. The CDR3 DNA is TGTGCCAGCAGTTTGGGGCGCTACGAGCAGTACTTC. As protein: CASSLGRYEQYF.

With respect to this clonotype: A library prepared for alpha chains yielded this beta chain as an off-target read; its size is of little meaning. The CDR3 bases are TGTGCCAGCAGCTTAGGCCAGATTAGCACAGATACGCAGCATTTT. Encoded protein: CASSLGQISTDTQHF. This chain links TRBV7-9 with TRBJ2-3; D remains unclear. TRBJ1-5 matches the DNA end more closely, so the J call is doubtful. The CDR3 covers 15 residues. The germline V gene has CDR1 SEHNR and CDR2 FQNEAQ (reference sequence).

As for this clonotype: This beta chain turned up in a library designed for alpha chains; as an off-target read, its abundance says little. J is TRBJ1-1 and V is TRBV29-1, with D maybe TRBD1 (5 bases). CDR3 length: 11 residues. CDR1 is SQVTM, CDR2 ANQGSEA, per germline. V lost 6 bases and J lost 11, with 16 bases in between. The CDR3 DNA sequence: TGCAGCGTACGGGGAGGGGTTATGGCTTTCTTT. This gives the protein CSVRGGVMAFF.

As regards this clonotype: Since the library was made to target alpha chains, this beta chain is a stray read and its abundance is not meaningful. The rearrangement joins TRBV5-1 to TRBJ1-4; 7 nucleotides match TRBD1. The CDR3 spans 14 residues. Germline V gene lookup returns CDR1 SGHRS and CDR2 YFSETQ. With V trimmed by 4 bases and J by 6 bases, 6 bases remained unmatched. CDR3 bases: TGCGCCAGCAGCGCCGGACAGGACTATGAAAAACTGTTTTTT. Its translation is CASSAGQDYEKLFF.

This clonotype was seen a few times. Because this beta chain is a stray read in a library intended to capture alpha chains, its abundance should not be given much weight. The chain employs TRBV29-1 and TRBJ1-2; weak D call: TRBD1 (5 bases). This CDR3 contains 16 residues. CDR1 and CDR2 (germline): SQVTM, ANQGSEA. V shed 7 bases and J shed 0 bases, with 21 bases lying between them. The CDR3 region has the DNA TGCAGCGCGTCAGACGGGGGTTCAGGTACTAACTATGGCTACACCTTC. This sequence encodes CSASDGGSGTNYGYTF.

This clonotype was seen repeatedly, ten times or more. This beta chain is a stray sequence in a library constructed for alpha chains; its clone size is not meaningful. The CDR3 coding sequence is TGTGCCAGTAGATCCCTGGACTGGATTGGAGAGCAGTACTTC. Its protein is CASRSLDWIGEQYF. The chain is built from TRBV19 and TRBJ2-7; maybe TRBD2 (5 bases). Germline V gene data show CDR1 as LNHDA and CDR2 as SQIVND (reference sequence). The CDR3 loop spans 14 amino acids. With 6 bases removed from V and 7 bases from J, the gap between germline ends came to 19 bases.

This clonotype was counted ten times or more. Being off target in a library aimed at alpha chains, this beta chain has a size of little meaning. The V gene is TRBV2, the J gene TRBJ2-3, with D possibly being TRBD1 or TRBD2 (6 bases each). Per the germline V gene, CDR1 is SNHLY and CDR2 is FYNNEI. Trimming removed 6 bases from V and 1 base from J, with 8 bases in between. The CDR3 loop spans 13 amino acids. The CDR3 nucleotides read TGTGCCAGCAGCGGGGGCGGCACAGATACGCAGTATTTT. This sequence encodes CASSGGGTDTQYF.

Regarding this clonotype: This beta chain is off target for a library built for alpha chains, so its abundance means little. This sequence joins TRBV7-6 and TRBJ2-1; TRBD2 matches 11 bases. Germline V gives CDR1 SGHVS, CDR2 FNYEAQ. Losses at the gene ends were 6 bases for V and 4 bases for J; bases not matched to a gene: 2. The CDR3 is made up of 14 amino acids. CDR3 DNA sequence: TGTGCCAGCAGTGTAGCGGGGGGGTACAATGAGCAGTTCTTC. Protein sequence: CASSVAGGYNEQFF.

This clonotype was seen ten or more times. Little can be read into the size of this beta chain, an off-target read in a library designed for alpha chains. The genes are TRBV7-6 and TRBJ2-5, with 8 bases identical to TRBD1. The CDR3 covers 15 residues. V shed 2 bases, J shed 4 bases, and the junction held 6 bases outside the gene matches. Germline CDR1 and CDR2: SGHVS and FNYEAQ. The CDR3: CASSLRGTGGETQYF. The CDR3 nucleotides read TGTGCCAGCAGCTTACGAGGCACAGGGGGAGAGACCCAGTACTTC.

This clonotype has ten or more counts. Because the library targeted alpha chains, this beta chain is an off-target read whose size means little. The chain recombines TRBV20-1 with TRBJ2-5, with D hard to call. CDR3 length: 13 amino acids. Looked up from germline, CDR1 is DFQATT and CDR2 is SNEGSKA (reference sequence). V shed 0 bases and J shed 1 base, with 6 bases lying between them. CDR3 DNA: TGCAGTGCTAGAGATTCAACCCAAGAGACCCAGTACTTC. It encodes CSARDSTQETQYF.

At least ten counts were recorded for this clonotype. As an off-target read in a library built for alpha chains, this beta chain has a frequency of little significance. V is TRBV6-6 and J is TRBJ1-2; tentatively, D is TRBD1 (5 bases). V was shortened by 6 bases and J by 4 bases, with 15 bases between the two germline ends. The CDR3 is 14 amino acids. Germline CDR1 is MNHNY and CDR2 is SVGAGI (reference sequence). The CDR3 DNA sequence: TGTGCCAGCAGATTCGGGACGGCTGGCTATGGCTACACCTTC. This sequence encodes CASRFGTAGYGYTF.

As for this clonotype: With the library built for alpha chains, this beta chain is off target and its frequency is not meaningful. The chain links TRBV7-3 to TRBJ2-1, with 11 bases lining up with TRBD2. The V and J ends lost 4 bases and 7 bases, in that order; junction bases with no gene match: 3. The CDR3 loop spans 14 amino acids. The germline V gene encodes CDR1 SGHTA and CDR2 FQGTGA. The CDR3 sequence is CASSSTSGANEQFF. The CDR3 DNA follows: TGTGCCAGCAGCTCGACTAGCGGGGCGAATGAGCAGTTCTTC.

Many counts were recorded for this clonotype. As an off-target read in a library built for alpha chains, this beta chain has a frequency of little significance. The rearrangement links TRBV6-1 to TRBJ1-5, with D possibly being TRBD1 (5 bases). Looked up from germline, CDR1 is MNHNS and CDR2 is SASEGT. V shed 8 bases and J shed 6 bases, with 11 bases lying between them. The CDR3 has 12 amino acids. The chain's CDR3 is CASSAGVQPQHF. The CDR3 DNA follows: TGTGCCAGCTCGGCGGGGGTTCAGCCCCAGCATTTT.

This clonotype was seen many times. As an off-target read in a library built for alpha chains, this beta chain has a frequency of little significance. The rearrangement links TRBV12-3 or TRBV12-4 to TRBJ1-6; TRBD1 matches at 8 bases. The CDR3 consists of 15 residues. Trimming at V came to 5 bases and at J to 5 bases, leaving 5 bases not matched to a gene. The CDR3 spells CASSPGTGDNSPLHF. The CDR3 bases are TGTGCCAGCAGTCCCGGGACAGGAGATAATTCACCCCTCCACTTT.

The sample holds many counts of this clonotype. Because this beta chain is a stray read in a library intended to capture alpha chains, its abundance should not be given much weight. V is TRBV20-1 and J is TRBJ2-7; TRBD1 is a possible D gene (5 bases). CDR1 is DFQATT and CDR2 is SNEGSKA in the germline V gene (reference sequence). This CDR3 is 13 amino acids long. The V gene lost 4 bases and the J gene lost 3 bases, with 13 bases spanning the gap. The CDR3 nucleotides are TGCAGTGCTAAAAGGGGCAGGGTCTACGAGCAGTACTTC. It codes for CSAKRGRVYEQYF.

This clonotype was recorded many times. Within a library made for alpha chains, this beta chain is off target, and its count is uninformative. V usage is TRBV20-1 and J usage is TRBJ1-5, with D uncertain. This CDR3 is 12 amino acids long. Trimming took 6 bases from V and 0 from J, leaving 6 bases between them. Per germline, CDR1 DFQATT and CDR2 SNEGSKA (reference sequence). The CDR3 nucleotides are TGCAGTGCCAGGTATAGCAATCAGCCCCAGCATTTT. This translates into CSARYSNQPQHF.

This clonotype is judged medium-sized (0.01 to 0.1%). This beta chain is a stray read from a library made for alpha chains; its abundance is not meaningful. V usage is TRBV3-1 and J usage is TRBJ1-5; weak D call: TRBD1 (5 bases). Per germline, CDR1 LGHDT and CDR2 YNNKEL (reference sequence). Trimming left V 4 bases short and J 6 bases short, with 16 bases between. CDR3 size: 15 residues. For the CDR3, the DNA is TGTGCCAGCAGCCTAACAACCGGGGGGAGTCAGCCCCAGCATTTT. Its protein is CASSLTTGGSQPQHF.

The table lists this clonotype with a few counts. The size of this beta chain means little, since it is a stray read in a library made for alpha chains. V usage is TRBV20-1 and J usage is TRBJ1-4; maybe TRBD1 (6 bases). CDR1 and CDR2 (germline): DFQATT, SNEGSKA (reference sequence). Trimming pared 1 base from V and 7 bases from J, leaving 13 bases between. The CDR3 is 14 residues long. The CDR3 sequence: CSARARGGGEKLFF. The CDR3 DNA sequence: TGCAGTGCTAGAGCAAGGGGGGGTGGTGAAAAACTGTTTTTT.

This clonotype is labeled medium-sized. The size of this beta chain means little, since it is a stray read in a library made for alpha chains. The V and J genes are TRBV21-1 and TRBJ2-3. TRBV21-1 is a pseudogene locus. This CDR3 has 14 residues. As DNA, the CDR3 is TGTGCCAGCAGCAAAGACGCGGGGACAGATACGCAGTATTTT. Translating gives CASSKDAGTDTQYF.

About this clonotype: Since it is a stray read in a library aimed at alpha chains, this beta chain has a size that is not meaningful. V and J are TRBV3-1 and TRBJ1-5, with a weak D call TRBD1 (5 bases). Germline V lookup: CDR1 LGHDT, CDR2 YNNKEL (reference sequence). The CDR3 sequence is 18 residues long. V lost 3 bases to trimming and J lost 0 bases, with 18 bases between them. The CDR3 here is CASSQTPQTVNSNQPQHF. The CDR3, as DNA: TGTGCCAGCAGCCAGACCCCTCAGACAGTTAATAGCAATCAGCCCCAGCATTTT.

This clonotype was counted at least ten times. This beta chain slipped into a library made for alpha chains as a stray read, so its size is not meaningful. This sequence joins TRBV29-1 and TRBJ2-7, with D possibly TRBD1 on 6 matching bases. Germline CDR1 reads SQVTM; CDR2 reads ANQGSEA. This CDR3 has 13 residues. Trimming stripped 5 bases from V and 4 bases from J, with 15 bases between. In DNA form, the CDR3 reads TGCAGCGTTTCGGTGACAGGCCCGTACGAGCAGTACTTC. Protein product: CSVSVTGPYEQYF.

Remarks on this clonotype: This beta chain is a stray read from a library made for alpha chains; its abundance is not meaningful. The V and J genes are TRBV5-1 and TRBJ2-2, with a possible D match to TRBD1 (6 bases). V was pared by 4 bases and J by 2 bases, with 15 bases between. CDR1 is SGHRS, CDR2 YFSETQ, per germline. This CDR3 is 16 amino acids long. In DNA form, the CDR3 reads TGCGCCAGCAGCCTTTTGGGACATCCCAACACCGGGGAGCTGTTTTTT. Its protein is CASSLLGHPNTGELFF.